This record covers a single TCR beta chain. The data originate from a study of blood T cell repertoires in COVID-19. The trim removed 2 bases at V and 6 bases at J, leaving 10 bases unmatched. The germline CDR1 and CDR2 sequences are ENHRY and SYGVKD. This CDR3 is 15 amino acids long. Profiled with immunoSEQ multiplex PCR; TCRdb holds only in-frame clones, not every one. The sample has approximately 34,000 clones, roughly 80% seen once. The chain employs TRBV10-3 and TRBJ2-7, with 7 bases lining up with TRBD1. The sequence was collected from a man aged 70 or older with COVID-19, enrolled during active disease. Sequencing input: peripheral blood. CDR3 sequence: CAISEEGARVSEQYF. In DNA, the CDR3 is TGTGCCATCAGTGAGGAGGGGGCGAGGGTTTCCGAGCAGTACTTC.